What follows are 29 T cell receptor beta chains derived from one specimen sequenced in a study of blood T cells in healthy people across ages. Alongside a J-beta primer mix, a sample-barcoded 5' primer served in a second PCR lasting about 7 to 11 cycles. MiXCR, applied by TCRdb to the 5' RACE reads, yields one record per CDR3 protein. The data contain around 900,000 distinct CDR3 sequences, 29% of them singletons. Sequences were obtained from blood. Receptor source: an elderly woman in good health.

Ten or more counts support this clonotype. CDR3 DNA: TGCAGTGCTCTTTCCGGGACAGGGGCCTCCTACGAGCAGTACTTC. Translating it yields CSALSGTGASYEQYF. The chain recombines TRBV20-1 with TRBJ2-7; 10 bases fit TRBD1. With 5 bases clipped from V and 0 bases from J, the junction kept 7 bases outside the gene matches. There are 15 residues in the CDR3. CDR1 is DFQATT, CDR2 SNEGSKA, per germline (reference sequence).

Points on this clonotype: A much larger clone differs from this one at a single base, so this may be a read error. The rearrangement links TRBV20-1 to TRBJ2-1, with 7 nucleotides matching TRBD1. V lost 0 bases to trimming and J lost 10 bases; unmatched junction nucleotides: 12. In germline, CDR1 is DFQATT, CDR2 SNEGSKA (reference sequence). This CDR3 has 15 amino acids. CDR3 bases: TGCAGTGCTAGAGATGTACAGGGGATCCGGGACGAGCAGTTCTTC. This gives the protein CSARDVQGIRDEQFF.

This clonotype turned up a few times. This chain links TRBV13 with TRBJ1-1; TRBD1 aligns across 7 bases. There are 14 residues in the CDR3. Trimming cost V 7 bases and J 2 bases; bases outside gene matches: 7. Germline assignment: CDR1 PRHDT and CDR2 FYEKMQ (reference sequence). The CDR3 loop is CASTPQGRNTEAFF. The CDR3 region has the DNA TGTGCCAGCACCCCACAGGGGCGAAACACTGAAGCTTTCTTT. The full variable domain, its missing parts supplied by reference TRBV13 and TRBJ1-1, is AAGVIQSPRHLIKEKRETATLKCYPIPRHDTVYWYQQGPGQDPQFLISFYEKMQSDKGSIPDRFSAQQFSDYHSELNMSSLELGDSALYFCASTPQGRNTEAFFGQGTRLTVV.

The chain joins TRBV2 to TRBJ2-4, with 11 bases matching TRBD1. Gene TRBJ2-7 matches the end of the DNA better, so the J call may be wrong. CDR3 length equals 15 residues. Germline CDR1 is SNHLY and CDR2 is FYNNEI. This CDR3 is CASRRDRGVPYEQYF. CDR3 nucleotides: TGTGCCAGCAGACGGGACAGGGGGGTGCCCTACGAGCAGTACTTC.

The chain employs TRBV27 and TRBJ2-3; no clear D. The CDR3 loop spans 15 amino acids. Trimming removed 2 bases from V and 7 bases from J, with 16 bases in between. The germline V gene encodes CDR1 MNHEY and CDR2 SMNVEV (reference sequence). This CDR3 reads CASSLQSRVSYTQYF. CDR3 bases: TGTGCCAGCAGTTTACAATCCAGAGTCTCATATACGCAGTATTTT.

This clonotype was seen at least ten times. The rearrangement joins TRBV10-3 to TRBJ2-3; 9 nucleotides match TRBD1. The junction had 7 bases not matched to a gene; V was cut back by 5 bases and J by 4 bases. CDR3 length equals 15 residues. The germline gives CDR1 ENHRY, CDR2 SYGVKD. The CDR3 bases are TGTGCCATCAGTAAAAGGACAGGGGACGCAGATACGCAGTATTTT. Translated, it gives CAISKRTGDADTQYF.

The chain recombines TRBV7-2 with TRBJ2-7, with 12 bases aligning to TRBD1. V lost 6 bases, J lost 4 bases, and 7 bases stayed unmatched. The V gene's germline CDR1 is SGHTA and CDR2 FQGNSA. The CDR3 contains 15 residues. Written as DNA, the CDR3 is TGTGCCAGCAGTCTCGGGACAGGGGGCCAGTACGAGCAGTACTTC. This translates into CASSLGTGGQYEQYF.

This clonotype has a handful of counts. The DNA for the CDR3 is TGTGCCAGCAGCTTGTACGGGGGCGGCAATCAGCCCCAGCATTTT. Encoded protein: CASSLYGGGNQPQHF. The chain has TRBV5-5 and TRBJ1-5; a possible D gene is TRBD1 (6 bases). The CDR3 is 15 residues long. The germline gives CDR1 SGHKS, CDR2 YYEKEE (reference sequence). V was cut by 1 base and J by 2 bases, with 10 bases left in between.

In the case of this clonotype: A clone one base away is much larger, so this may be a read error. The CDR3 DNA reads as TGTGCCAGCAGCGATACAGGGGGCGATGGCTACACCTTC. This encodes CASSDTGGDGYTF. The V and J genes are TRBV5-6 and TRBJ1-2; 9 bases are a match to TRBD1. J lost 6 bases, V lost 4 bases, and 4 bases had no gene match. In germline, CDR1 is SGHDT, CDR2 YYEEEE. The CDR3 has 13 residues.

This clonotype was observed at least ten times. CDR3 DNA sequence: TGTGCCAGCAGCCCAGGGGGCCTTAATGAAAAACTGTTTTTT. It yields the protein CASSPGGLNEKLFF. This chain connects TRBV7-2 to TRBJ1-4; 8 bases are a match to TRBD1. The CDR3 loop spans 14 amino acids. Germline loops: CDR1 SGHTA, CDR2 FQGNSA. The V segment lost 5 bases and the J segment 4 bases; nucleotides outside the gene matches: 3.

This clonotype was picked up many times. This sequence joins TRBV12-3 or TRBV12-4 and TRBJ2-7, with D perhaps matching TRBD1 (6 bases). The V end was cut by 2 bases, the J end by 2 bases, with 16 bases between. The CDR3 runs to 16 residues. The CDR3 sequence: CASSLRGMSGTYEQYF. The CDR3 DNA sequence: TGTGCCAGCAGTTTAAGGGGGATGAGCGGCACCTACGAGCAGTACTTC.

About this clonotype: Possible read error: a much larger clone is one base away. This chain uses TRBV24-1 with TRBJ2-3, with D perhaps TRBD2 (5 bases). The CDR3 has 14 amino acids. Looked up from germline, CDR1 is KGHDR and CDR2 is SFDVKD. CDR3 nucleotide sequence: TGTGCCACCGGTGAACCCCCCAGCGGTCATACGCAGTATTTT. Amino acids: CATGEPPSGHTQYF.

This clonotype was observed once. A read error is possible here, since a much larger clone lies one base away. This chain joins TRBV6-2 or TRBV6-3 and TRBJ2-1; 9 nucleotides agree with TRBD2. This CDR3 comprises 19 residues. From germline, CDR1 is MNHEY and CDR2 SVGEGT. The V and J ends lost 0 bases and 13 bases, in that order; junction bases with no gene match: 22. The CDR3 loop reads CASSYSRRSGGPRVETQFF. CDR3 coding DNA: TGTGCCAGCAGTTACTCGAGGAGAAGCGGGGGGCCCAGAGTTGAGACCCAGTTCTTC.

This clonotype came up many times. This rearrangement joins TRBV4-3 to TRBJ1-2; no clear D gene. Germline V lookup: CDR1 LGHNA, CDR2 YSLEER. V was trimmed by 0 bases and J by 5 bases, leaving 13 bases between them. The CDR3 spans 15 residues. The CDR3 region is CASSQEVQSVYGYTF. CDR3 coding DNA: TGCGCCAGCAGCCAAGAAGTTCAGTCGGTATATGGCTACACCTTC.

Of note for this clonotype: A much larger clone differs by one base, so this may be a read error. The CDR3: CASSLDGTGRYGQYF. The CDR3 coding sequence is TGCGCCAGCAGCTTGGATGGGACAGGACGGTACGGGCAGTACTTC. This sequence joins TRBV5-1 and TRBJ2-4, with TRBD1 identical over 8 bases. V trimming: 0 bases; J trimming: 13 bases; junction bases outside the gene matches: 12. Germline lookup yields CDR1 SGHRS and CDR2 YFSETQ. CDR3 length: 15 amino acids. Full variable domain (remainder filled in from reference TRBV5-1 and TRBJ2-4): KAGVTQTPRYLIKTRGQQVTLSCSPISGHRSVSWYQQTPGQGLQFLFEYFSETQRNKGNFPGRFSGRQFSNSRSEMNVSTLELGDSALYLCASSLDGTGRYGQYFGAGTRLSVL.

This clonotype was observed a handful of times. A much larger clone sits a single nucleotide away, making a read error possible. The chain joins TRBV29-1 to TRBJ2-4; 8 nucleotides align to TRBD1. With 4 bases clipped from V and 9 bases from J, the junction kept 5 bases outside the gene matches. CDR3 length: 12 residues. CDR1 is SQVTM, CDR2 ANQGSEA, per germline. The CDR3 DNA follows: TGCAGCGTTGGGGGGACAGGAAGCATTCAGTACTTC. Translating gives CSVGGTGSIQYF.

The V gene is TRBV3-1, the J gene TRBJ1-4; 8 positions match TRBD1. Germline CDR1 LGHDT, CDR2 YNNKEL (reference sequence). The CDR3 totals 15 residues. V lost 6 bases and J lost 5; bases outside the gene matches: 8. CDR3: CASRRAGGANEKLFF. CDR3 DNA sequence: TGTGCCAGCAGACGCGCAGGGGGCGCGAATGAAAAACTGTTTTTT.

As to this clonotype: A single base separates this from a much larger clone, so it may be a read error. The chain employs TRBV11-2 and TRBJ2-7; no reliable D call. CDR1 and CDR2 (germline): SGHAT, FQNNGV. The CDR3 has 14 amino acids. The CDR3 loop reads CANSLDLGFYEQYF. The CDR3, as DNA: TGTGCCAACAGCTTAGATCTGGGCTTTTACGAGCAGTACTTC.

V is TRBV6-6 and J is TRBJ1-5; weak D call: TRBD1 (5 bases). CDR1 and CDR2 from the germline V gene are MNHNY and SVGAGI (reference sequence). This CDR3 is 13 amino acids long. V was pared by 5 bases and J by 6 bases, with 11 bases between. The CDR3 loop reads CASSAGQGQPQHF. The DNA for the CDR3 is TGTGCCAGCAGTGCGGGGCAGGGTCAGCCCCAGCATTTT.

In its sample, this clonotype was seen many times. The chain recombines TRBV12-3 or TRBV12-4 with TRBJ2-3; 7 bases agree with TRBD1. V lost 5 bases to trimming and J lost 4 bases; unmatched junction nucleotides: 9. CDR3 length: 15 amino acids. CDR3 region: CASSPTGTAADTQYF. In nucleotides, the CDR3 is TGTGCCAGCAGTCCTACCGGGACAGCCGCAGATACGCAGTATTTT.

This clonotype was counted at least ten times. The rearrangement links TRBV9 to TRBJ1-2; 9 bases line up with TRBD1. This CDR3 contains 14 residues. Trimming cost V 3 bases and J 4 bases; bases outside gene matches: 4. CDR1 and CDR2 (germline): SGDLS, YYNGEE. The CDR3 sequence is CASSEGTGIYGYTF. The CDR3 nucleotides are TGTGCCAGCAGCGAAGGGACAGGGATCTATGGCTACACCTTC. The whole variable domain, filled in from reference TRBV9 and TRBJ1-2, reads DSGVTQTPKHLITATGQRVTLRCSPRSGDLSVYWYQQSLDQGLQFLIQYYNGEERAKGNILERFSAQQFPDLHSELNLSSLELGDSALYFCASSEGTGIYGYTFGSGTRLTVV.

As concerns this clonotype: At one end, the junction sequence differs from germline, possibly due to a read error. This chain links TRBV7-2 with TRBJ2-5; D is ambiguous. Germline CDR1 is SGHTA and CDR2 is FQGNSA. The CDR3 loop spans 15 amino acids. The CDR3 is CANSEPWGGVETQYF. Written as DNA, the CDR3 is TGTGCCAACAGCGAGCCCTGGGGTGGTGTTGAGACCCAGTACTTC. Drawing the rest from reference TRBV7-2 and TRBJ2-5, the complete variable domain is GAGVSQSPSNKVTEKGKDVELRCDPISGHTALYWYRQSLGQGLEFLIYFQGNSAPDKSGLPSDRFSAERTGGSVSTLTIQRTQQEDSAVYLCANSEPWGGVETQYFGPGTRLLVL.

The CDR3 nucleotides read TGCAGTGCTAGAGACACTCAGACAGGGTGGCGGAACACTGAAGCTTTCTTT. This sequence encodes CSARDTQTGWRNTEAFF. The chain uses TRBV20-1 and TRBJ1-1; TRBD1 aligns across 7 bases. The V segment lost 0 bases and the J segment 1 base; nucleotides outside the gene matches: 11. Per germline, CDR1 DFQATT and CDR2 SNEGSKA (reference sequence). The CDR3 has 17 amino acids.

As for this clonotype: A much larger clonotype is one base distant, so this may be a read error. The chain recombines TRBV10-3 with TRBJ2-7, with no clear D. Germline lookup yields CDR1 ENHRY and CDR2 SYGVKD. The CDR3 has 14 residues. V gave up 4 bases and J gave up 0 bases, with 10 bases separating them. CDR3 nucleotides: TGTGCCATCAGTGGGTCGGCAAACTCCTACGAGCAGTACTTC. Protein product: CAISGSANSYEQYF.

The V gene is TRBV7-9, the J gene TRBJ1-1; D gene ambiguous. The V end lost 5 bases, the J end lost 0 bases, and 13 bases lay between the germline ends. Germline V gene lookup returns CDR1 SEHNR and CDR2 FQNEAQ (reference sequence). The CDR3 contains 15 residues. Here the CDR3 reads CASSGLWDMNTEAFF. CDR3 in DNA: TGTGCCAGCAGCGGATTGTGGGATATGAACACTGAAGCTTTCTTT.

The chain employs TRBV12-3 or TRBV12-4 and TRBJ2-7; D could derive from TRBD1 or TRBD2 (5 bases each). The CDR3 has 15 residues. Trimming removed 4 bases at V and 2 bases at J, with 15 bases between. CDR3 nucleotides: TGTGCCAGCAGTTCGGGACCGAAAAAAGCCTACGAGCAGTACTTC. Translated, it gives CASSSGPKKAYEQYF.

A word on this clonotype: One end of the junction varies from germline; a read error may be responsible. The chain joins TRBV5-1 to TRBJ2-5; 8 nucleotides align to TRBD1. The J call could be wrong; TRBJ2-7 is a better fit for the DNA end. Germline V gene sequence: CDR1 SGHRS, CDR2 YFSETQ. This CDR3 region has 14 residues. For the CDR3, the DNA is TGCGCCAACAGCTCAGGGGGCAAAGGGTACGAGCAGTACTTC. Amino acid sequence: CANSSGGKGYEQYF.

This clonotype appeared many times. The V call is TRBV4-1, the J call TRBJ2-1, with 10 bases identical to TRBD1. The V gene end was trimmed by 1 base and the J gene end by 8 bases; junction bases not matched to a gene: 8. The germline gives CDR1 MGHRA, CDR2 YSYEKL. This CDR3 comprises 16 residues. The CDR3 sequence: CASSQADRGPIYEQFF. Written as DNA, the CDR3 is TGCGCCAGCAGCCAAGCTGACAGGGGGCCCATATATGAGCAGTTCTTC.

The CDR3 reads CASQGPGGPYEQYF. The CDR3 DNA reads TGTGCCAGTCAGGGGCCCGGGGGGCCTTACGAGCAGTACTTC. The chain combines TRBV6-2 or TRBV6-3 with TRBJ2-7; the D gene is possibly TRBD2 (7 bases). Germline V lookup: CDR1 MNHEY, CDR2 SVGEGT. Trimming shortened V by 9 bases and J by 4 bases, and 19 bases separated the two germline ends. The CDR3 spans 14 residues.